This TCR beta chain stems from a study of shared clonotypes between healthy human individuals. The length of the CDR3 is 15 residues. Trimming took off 8 bases at V and 8 bases at J, with 23 bases between the two ends. Germline V gene sequence: CDR1 SGHTA, CDR2 FQGNSA. Genomic DNA from each subset was divided evenly over several immunoSEQ plates. Replicate sorted-subset PCRs were loaded with 150 to 250 ng DNA, approximately 31,000 T cell genomes. The table came from immunoSEQ multiplex PCR; TCRdb's copy has only in-frame clones and leaves some out. The sample includes approximately 1,000,000 clones, around three quarters of them seen just once. Findings and caveats of the study: Sorted-subset samples were not fully sequenced, rarefaction indicated.

On this clone itself: Its antigen remains unknown.

The clonotype originates from a man between 18 and 29 years old in good health. Some clones in this sample may be carry-over from other donors' samples. The sequenced material came from memory CD4+ T cells from PBMCs. Subset reported: CD45RA-negative fraction. This chain joins TRBV7-2 and TRBJ2-3, with D tentatively TRBD1 or TRBD2 (5 bases each). The CDR3 nucleotides are TGTGCCAGCCTCTCCATCCTTGGCCCCGGGGCTACGCAGTATTTT. It codes for CASLSILGPGATQYF.